This record looks at one T cell receptor beta chain sequence and its context. Germline V gene lookup returns CDR1 LNHDA and CDR2 SQIVND (reference sequence). The CDR3 runs to 15 residues. V shed 3 bases and J shed 0 bases, with 10 bases lying between them. The record originates from a study of a mutant IDH1 vaccine in newly diagnosed glioma. The time point is: baseline, week 1 (first vaccination visit). Treatment given: pre-vaccination baseline after standard-of-care therapy. The data were produced by immunoSEQ multiplex PCR, yet TCRdb's version contains in-frame clones alone and is incomplete. Altogether around 88,000 clones are present, about four fifths being singletons, with the ten largest covering 7.5%.

The TCR sequence derives from a man aged 35 to 55 with glioma. The J gene is TRBJ2-3, the V gene TRBV19; tentatively, D is TRBD2 (5 bases). The sequencing here drew on PBMCs, taken from a glioma patient treated with radiotherapy, temozolomide or both. CDR3 bases: TGTGCCAGTAGTATCGGGGAACCCAGCACAGATACGCAGTATTTT. Residues: CASSIGEPSTDTQYF.